This entry lists 5 T cell receptor beta chains sequenced from one sample in a study of Ad26.COV2.S vaccination and SARS-CoV-2 variants. The method was immunoSEQ multiplex PCR; TCRdb's version includes in-frame clones alone and lacks a portion of them. The data hold about 350,000 clones, with 88% observed a single time. Stated treatment: 15 to 20 received Ad26.COV2.S at low or high dose, single or two shots; about 5 received placebo; per-sample allocation not given. Sample collection was performed on day 63 after the first vaccine or placebo injection. The specimen comprised peripheral blood, sampled in a trial of Ad26.COV2.S vaccine versus placebo. The receptor set was obtained from a person aged 18-60 years who received the Ad26.COV2.S COVID-19 vaccine or a placebo.

Written as DNA, the CDR3 is TGTGCCAGCAGTTCCCAGGGGGTATCCTCTGGAAACACCATATATTTT. Protein product: CASSSQGVSSGNTIYF. This chain connects TRBV6-5 to TRBJ1-3, with 7 bases identical to TRBD1. V lost 4 bases, J lost 0 bases, and 6 bases stayed unmatched. The CDR3 runs to 16 residues. From germline, CDR1 is MNHEY and CDR2 SVGAGI.

This chain uses TRBV14 with TRBJ2-3; D remains ambiguous. V shed 2 bases and J shed 7 bases, with 7 bases lying between them. Germline-derived CDR1 and CDR2 are SGHDN and FVKESK. The CDR3 extends over 12 amino acids. CDR3 sequence reads: CASSQMGNTQYF. The CDR3 nucleotides are TGTGCCAGCAGCCAAATGGGGAATACGCAGTATTTT. The entire variable domain, with the rest obtained from reference TRBV14 and TRBJ2-3, is as follows: EAGVTQFPSHSVIEKGQTVTLRCDPISGHDNLYWYRRVMGKEIKFLLHFVKESKQDESGMPNNRFLAERTGGTYSTLKVQPAELEDSGVYFCASSQMGNTQYFGPGTRLTVL.

This clone was recorded a few times. The rearrangement joins TRBV11-2 to TRBJ2-7; TRBD1 matches 10 bases. Trimming at V came to 6 bases and at J to 4 bases, leaving 18 bases not matched to a gene. The CDR3 runs to 18 residues. Germline-derived CDR1 and CDR2 are SGHAT and FQNNGV. The CDR3 nucleotides read TGTGCCAGCAGAGACCCGGGACAGGGGCGAACATGGTCATACGAGCAGTACTTC. It encodes CASRDPGQGRTWSYEQYF. Together with reference TRBV11-2 and TRBJ2-7, the CDR3 gives the full variable domain: EAGVAQSPRYKIIEKRQSVAFWCNPISGHATLYWYQQILGQGPKLLIQFQNNGVVDDSQLPKDRFSAERLKGVDSTLKIQPAKLEDSAVYLCASRDPGQGRTWSYEQYFGPGTRLTVT.

CDR3 nucleotides: TGTGCCAGCAGTTTCAACCACCACGGGGTTGAGACCCAGTACTTC. Amino acids: CASSFNHHGVETQYF. The J gene is TRBJ2-5, the V gene TRBV28; possibly TRBD2 for D (5 bases). The V end was cut by 3 bases, the J end by 5 bases, with 16 bases between. Per germline, CDR1 MDHEN and CDR2 SYDVKM. CDR3 length: 15 amino acids.

V and J are TRBV13 and TRBJ1-2; 7 nucleotides agree with TRBD1. CDR3 length equals 15 residues. The J segment lost 3 bases and the V segment lost 5 bases, leaving 9 bases of the junction unmatched. CDR1 and CDR2 (germline): PRHDT, FYEKMQ (reference sequence). The CDR3 DNA follows: TGTGCCAGCAGCCCGCGAGGGACAGCAGACTATGGCTACACCTTC. Its protein product is CASSPRGTADYGYTF.